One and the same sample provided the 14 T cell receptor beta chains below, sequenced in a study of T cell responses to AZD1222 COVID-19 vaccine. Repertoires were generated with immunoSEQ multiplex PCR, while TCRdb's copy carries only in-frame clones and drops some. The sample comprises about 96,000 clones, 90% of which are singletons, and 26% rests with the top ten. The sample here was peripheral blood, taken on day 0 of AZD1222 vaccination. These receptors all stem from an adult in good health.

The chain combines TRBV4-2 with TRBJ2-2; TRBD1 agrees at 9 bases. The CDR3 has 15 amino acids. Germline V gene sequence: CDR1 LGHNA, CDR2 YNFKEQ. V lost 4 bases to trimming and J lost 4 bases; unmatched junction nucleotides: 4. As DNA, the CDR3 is TGTGCCAGCAGCCCAGGACAGGGGTCCACCGGGGAGCTGTTTTTT. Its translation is CASSPGQGSTGELFF.

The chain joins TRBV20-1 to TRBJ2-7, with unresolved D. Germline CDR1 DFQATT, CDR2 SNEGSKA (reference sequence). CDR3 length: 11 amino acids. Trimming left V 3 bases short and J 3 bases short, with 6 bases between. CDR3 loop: CSARPIYEQYF. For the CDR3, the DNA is TGCAGTGCTAGGCCGATCTACGAGCAGTACTTC.

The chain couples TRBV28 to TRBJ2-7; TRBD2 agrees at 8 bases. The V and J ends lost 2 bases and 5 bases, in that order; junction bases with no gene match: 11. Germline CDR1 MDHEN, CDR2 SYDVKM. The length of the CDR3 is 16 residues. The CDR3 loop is CASSLGPGLGSHEQYF. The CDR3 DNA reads TGTGCCAGCAGTTTAGGCCCGGGACTAGGCTCACACGAGCAGTACTTC.

The CDR3 region has the DNA TGTGCCAGCAGCGTAGTAGGAGGCGGGAGTGGGCATGAGCAGTTCTTC. Its translation: CASSVVGGGSGHEQFF. V usage is TRBV9 and J usage is TRBJ2-1; 7 bases agree with TRBD2. Germline V gene lookup returns CDR1 SGDLS and CDR2 YYNGEE. The CDR3 is made up of 16 amino acids. J was trimmed by 8 bases and V by 0 bases; bases with no gene match: 11. Supplemented by reference TRBV9 and TRBJ2-1, the full variable domain reads DSGVTQTPKHLITATGQRVTLRCSPRSGDLSVYWYQQSLDQGLQFLIQYYNGEERAKGNILERFSAQQFPDLHSELNLSSLELGDSALYFCASSVVGGGSGHEQFFGPGTRLTVL.

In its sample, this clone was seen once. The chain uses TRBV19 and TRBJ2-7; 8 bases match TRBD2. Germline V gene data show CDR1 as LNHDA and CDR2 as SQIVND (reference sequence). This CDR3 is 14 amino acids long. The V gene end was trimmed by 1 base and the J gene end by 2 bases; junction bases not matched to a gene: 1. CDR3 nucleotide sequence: TGTGCCAGTAGTATAGCGGGGGGGACCTACGAGCAGTACTTC. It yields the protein CASSIAGGTYEQYF.

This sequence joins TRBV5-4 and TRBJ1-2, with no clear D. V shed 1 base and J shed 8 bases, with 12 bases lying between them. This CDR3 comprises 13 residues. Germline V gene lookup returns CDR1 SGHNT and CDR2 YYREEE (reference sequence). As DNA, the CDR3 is TGTGCCAGCAGCTTGCCGCGGACGGAGGGCTACACCTTC. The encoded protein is CASSLPRTEGYTF.

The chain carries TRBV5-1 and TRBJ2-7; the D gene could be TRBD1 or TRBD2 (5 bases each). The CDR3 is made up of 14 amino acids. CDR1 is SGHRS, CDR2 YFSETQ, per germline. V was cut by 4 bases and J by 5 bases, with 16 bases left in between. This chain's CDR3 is CASSVGTVVDEQYF. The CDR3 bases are TGCGCCAGCAGCGTGGGGACGGTGGTCGACGAGCAGTACTTC.

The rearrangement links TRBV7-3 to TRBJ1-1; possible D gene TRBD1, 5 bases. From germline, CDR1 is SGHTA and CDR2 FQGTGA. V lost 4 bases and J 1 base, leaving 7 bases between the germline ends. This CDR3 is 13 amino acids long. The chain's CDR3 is CASSWGTNTEAFF. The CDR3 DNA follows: TGTGCCAGCAGCTGGGGGACGAACACTGAAGCTTTCTTT.

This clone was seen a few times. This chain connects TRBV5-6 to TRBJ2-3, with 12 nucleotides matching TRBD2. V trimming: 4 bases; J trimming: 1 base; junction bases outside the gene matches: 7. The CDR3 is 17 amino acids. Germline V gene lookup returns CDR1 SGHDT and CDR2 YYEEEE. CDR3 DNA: TGTGCCAGCAGCCACGGGACTAGCGGGCTGGGCACAGATACGCAGTATTTT. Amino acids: CASSHGTSGLGTDTQYF.

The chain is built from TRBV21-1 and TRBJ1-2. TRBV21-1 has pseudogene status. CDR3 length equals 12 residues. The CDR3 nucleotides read TGTGCCAGTAACGTAGCTAACTATGGCTACACCTTC. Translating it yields CASNVANYGYTF.

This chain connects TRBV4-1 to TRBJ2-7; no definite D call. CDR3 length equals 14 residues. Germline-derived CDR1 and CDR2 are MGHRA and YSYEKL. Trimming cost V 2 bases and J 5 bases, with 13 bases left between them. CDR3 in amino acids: CASSQKISPDEQYF. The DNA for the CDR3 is TGCGCCAGCAGCCAAAAGATCTCTCCAGACGAGCAGTACTTC.

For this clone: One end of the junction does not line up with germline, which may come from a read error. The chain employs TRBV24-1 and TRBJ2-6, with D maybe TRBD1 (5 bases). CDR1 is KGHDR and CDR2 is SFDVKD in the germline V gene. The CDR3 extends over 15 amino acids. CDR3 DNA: TGTGCCACCAGTGACCCCATCCAAGGGGACAACGTCCTGACTTTC. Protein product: CATSDPIQGDNVLTF.

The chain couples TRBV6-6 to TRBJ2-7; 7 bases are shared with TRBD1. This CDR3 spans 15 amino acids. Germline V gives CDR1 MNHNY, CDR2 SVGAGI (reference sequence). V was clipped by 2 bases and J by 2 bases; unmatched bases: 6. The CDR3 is CASSYDPQGAYEQYF. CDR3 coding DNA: TGTGCCAGCAGTTACGATCCCCAGGGGGCCTACGAGCAGTACTTC.

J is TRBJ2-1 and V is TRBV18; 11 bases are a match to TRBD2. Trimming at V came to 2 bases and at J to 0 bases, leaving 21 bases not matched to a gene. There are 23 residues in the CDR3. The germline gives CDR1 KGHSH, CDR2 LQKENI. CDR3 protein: CASSPLQGATSGRPRGSYNEQFF. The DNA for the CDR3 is TGTGCCAGCTCACCATTACAGGGGGCCACTAGCGGGAGACCCCGAGGCTCCTACAATGAGCAGTTCTTC.